Below, one TCR beta chain is given with its context. Its target is not known. The sample originates from a study of OX40 agonist ivuxolimab in advanced cancers. Across the study: Ivuxolimab, which patients received intravenously every 2 weeks, was dosed at 0.01 to 10 mg/kg.

Points from the study as a whole: At 0.1 to 3.0 mg/kg and by week 6, clonal expansion occurred in CD4+ and CD8+ blood T cells.

The CDR3 spans 13 residues. The V gene lost 5 bases and the J gene lost 0 bases, with 7 bases spanning the gap. CDR1 and CDR2 (germline): SGHNT, YENEEA. Some clones are missing from TCRdb's copy, which holds only in-frame ones; the method was immunoSEQ multiplex PCR. The sample holds tens of thousands of clones; about 93% are singletons and the top ten take roughly 6.4%. Sequenced material: CD4+ or CD8+ T cells sorted from blood, taken in a trial of the OX40 agonist ivuxolimab. The clonotype was recovered from an adult with an advanced solid tumor such as melanoma, head and neck, liver or kidney cancer. The J gene is TRBJ1-1, the V gene TRBV11-3, with D unclear. The CDR3 sequence is CASSPGLNTEAFF. CDR3 sequence (DNA): TGTGCCAGCAGCCCCGGACTGAACACTGAAGCTTTCTTT. Complete variable domain (other parts from reference TRBV11-3 and TRBJ1-1): EAGVVQSPRYKIIEKKQPVAFWCNPISGHNTLYWYLQNLGQGPELLIRYENEEAVDDSQLPKDRFSAERLKGVDSTLKIQPAELGDSAVYLCASSPGLNTEAFFGQGTRLTVV.